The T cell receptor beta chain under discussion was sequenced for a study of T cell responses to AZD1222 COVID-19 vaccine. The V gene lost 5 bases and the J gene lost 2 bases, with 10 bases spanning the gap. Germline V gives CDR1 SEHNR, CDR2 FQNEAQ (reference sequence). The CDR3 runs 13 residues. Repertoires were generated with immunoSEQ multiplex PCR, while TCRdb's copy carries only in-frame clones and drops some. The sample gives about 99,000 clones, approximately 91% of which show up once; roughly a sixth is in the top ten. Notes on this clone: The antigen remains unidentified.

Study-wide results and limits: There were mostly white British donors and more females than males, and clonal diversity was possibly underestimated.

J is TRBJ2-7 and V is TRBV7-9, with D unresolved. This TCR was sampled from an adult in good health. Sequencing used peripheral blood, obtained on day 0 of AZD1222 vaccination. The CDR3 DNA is TGTGCCAGCAGCCCGTACACGACCTACGAGCAGTACTTC. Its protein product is CASSPYTTYEQYF.